This T cell receptor (beta chain) was captured by sequencing in a study of liver allograft versus peripheral blood T cells. Across the whole study: A comparison was made between T cell receptor repertoires in transplanted livers and those in recipients' peripheral blood.

This clonotype is large within its sample. TCRdb re-called the reads with MiXCR, one entry per CDR3 protein. The sample records approximately 2,000 distinct CDR3 sequences, over 14% being singletons. V was cut by 5 bases and J by 1 base, with 12 bases left in between. CDR3 length: 14 residues. CDR1 DFQATT and CDR2 SNEGSKA come from the germline V gene (reference sequence). The rearrangement links TRBV20-1 to TRBJ2-1, with D uncertain. This TCR was recovered from a human patient who had a liver transplant. The T cells may partly be graft donor cells. CDR3 sequence: CSASGSRSYNEQFF. As DNA, the CDR3 is TGCAGTGCTTCGGGTAGTAGATCCTACAATGAGCAGTTCTTC.